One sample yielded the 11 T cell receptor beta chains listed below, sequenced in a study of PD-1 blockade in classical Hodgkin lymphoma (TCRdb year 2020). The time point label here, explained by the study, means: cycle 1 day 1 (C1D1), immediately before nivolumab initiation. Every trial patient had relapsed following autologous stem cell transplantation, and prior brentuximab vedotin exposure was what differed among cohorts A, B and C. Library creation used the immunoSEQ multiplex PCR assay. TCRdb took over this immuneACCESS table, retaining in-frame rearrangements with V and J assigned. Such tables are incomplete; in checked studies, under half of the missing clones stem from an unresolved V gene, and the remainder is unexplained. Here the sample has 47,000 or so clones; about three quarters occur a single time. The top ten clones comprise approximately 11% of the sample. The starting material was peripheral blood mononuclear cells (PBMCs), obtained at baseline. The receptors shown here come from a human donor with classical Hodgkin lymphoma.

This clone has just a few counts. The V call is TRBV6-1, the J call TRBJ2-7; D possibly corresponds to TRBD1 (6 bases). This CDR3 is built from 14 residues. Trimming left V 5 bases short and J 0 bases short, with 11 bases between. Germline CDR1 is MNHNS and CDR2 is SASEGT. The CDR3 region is CASSNDRNSYEQYF. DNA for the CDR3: TGTGCCAGCAGTAACGACAGGAACTCCTACGAGCAGTACTTC.

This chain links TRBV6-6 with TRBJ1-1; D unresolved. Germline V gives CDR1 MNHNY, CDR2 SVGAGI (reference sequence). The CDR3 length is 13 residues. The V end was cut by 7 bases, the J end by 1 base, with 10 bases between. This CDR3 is CASKTRENTEAFF. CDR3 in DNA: TGTGCCAGCAAGACGAGAGAGAACACTGAAGCTTTCTTT.

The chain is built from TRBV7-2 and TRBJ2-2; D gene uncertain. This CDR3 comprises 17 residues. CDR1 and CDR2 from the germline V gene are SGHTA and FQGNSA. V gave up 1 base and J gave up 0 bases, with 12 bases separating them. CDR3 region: CASSLERASANTGELFF. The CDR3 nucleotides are TGTGCCAGCAGCTTAGAACGGGCGAGCGCGAACACCGGGGAGCTGTTTTTT. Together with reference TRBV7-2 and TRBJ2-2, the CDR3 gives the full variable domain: GAGVSQSPSNKVTEKGKDVELRCDPISGHTALYWYRQSLGQGLEFLIYFQGNSAPDKSGLPSDRFSAERTGGSVSTLTIQRTQQEDSAVYLCASSLERASANTGELFFGEGSRLTVL.

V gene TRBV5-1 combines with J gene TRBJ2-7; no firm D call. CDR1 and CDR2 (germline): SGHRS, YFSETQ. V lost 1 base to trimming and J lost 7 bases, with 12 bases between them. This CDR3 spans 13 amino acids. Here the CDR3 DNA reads TGCGCCAGCAGCTTGCACGTCTTCCGGGAGCAGTACTTC. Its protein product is CASSLHVFREQYF. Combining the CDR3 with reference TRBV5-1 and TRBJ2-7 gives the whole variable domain KAGVTQTPRYLIKTRGQQVTLSCSPISGHRSVSWYQQTPGQGLQFLFEYFSETQRNKGNFPGRFSGRQFSNSRSEMNVSTLELGDSALYLCASSLHVFREQYFGPGTRLTVT.

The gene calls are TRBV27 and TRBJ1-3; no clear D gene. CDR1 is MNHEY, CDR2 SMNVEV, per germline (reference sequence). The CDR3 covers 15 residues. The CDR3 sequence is CANRLTDHSGNTIYF. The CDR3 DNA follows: TGTGCTAACCGCCTGACGGACCACTCTGGAAACACCATATATTTT.

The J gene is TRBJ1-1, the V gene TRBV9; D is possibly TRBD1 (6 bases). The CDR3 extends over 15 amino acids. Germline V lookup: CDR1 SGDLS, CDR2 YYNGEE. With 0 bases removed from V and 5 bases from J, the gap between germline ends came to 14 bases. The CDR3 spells CASSVVGGATTEAFF. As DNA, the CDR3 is TGTGCCAGCAGCGTAGTGGGGGGCGCGACGACTGAAGCTTTCTTT.

The CDR3 loop is CASSTGDNEQFF. CDR3 in DNA: TGTGCCAGCAGTACAGGGGACAATGAGCAGTTCTTC. The V gene is TRBV5-5, the J gene TRBJ2-1; 7 nucleotides align to TRBD1. The J segment lost 5 bases and the V segment lost 5 bases, leaving 1 base of the junction unmatched. CDR1 is SGHKS and CDR2 is YYEKEE in the germline V gene (reference sequence). The CDR3 runs 12 residues.

The CDR3 is CASGMTGTNEQFF. In DNA form, the CDR3 reads TGTGCCAGCGGGATGACAGGGACCAATGAGCAGTTCTTC. The gene calls are TRBV6-5 and TRBJ2-1, with TRBD1 matching over 7 bases. V lost 8 bases to trimming and J lost 6 bases; unmatched junction nucleotides: 7. Germline lookup yields CDR1 MNHEY and CDR2 SVGAGI. The CDR3 spans 13 residues.

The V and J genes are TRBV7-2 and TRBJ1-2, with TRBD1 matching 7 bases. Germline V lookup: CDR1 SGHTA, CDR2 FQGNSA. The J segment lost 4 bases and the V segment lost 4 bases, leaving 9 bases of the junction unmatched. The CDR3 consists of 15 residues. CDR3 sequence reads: CASSSGDSPPYGYTF. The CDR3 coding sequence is TGTGCCAGCAGCTCGGGGGACAGCCCACCCTATGGCTACACCTTC.

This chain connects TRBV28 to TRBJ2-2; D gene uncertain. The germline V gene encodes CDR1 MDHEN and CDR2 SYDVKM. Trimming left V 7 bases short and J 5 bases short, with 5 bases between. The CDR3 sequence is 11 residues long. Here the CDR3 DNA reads TGTGCCAGCACTCTTACCGGGGAGCTGTTTTTT. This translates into CASTLTGELFF.

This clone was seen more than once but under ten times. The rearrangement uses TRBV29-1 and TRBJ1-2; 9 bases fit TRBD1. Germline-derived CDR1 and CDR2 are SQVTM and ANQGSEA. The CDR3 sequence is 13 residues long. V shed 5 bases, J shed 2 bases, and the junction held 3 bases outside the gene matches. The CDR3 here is CSVYDRGNYGYTF. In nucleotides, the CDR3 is TGCAGCGTTTACGACAGGGGGAACTATGGCTACACCTTC.